The clone carrying this T cell receptor (beta chain) was counted at least ten times. The data originate from a study of T cells after yellow fever vaccination. The V gene end was trimmed by 2 bases and the J gene end by 2 bases; junction bases not matched to a gene: 2. From germline, CDR1 is ENHRY and CDR2 SYGVKD. The CDR3 sequence is 14 residues long. TCRdb reprocessed the 5' RACE reads via MiXCR and lists one record per CDR3 protein. The data hold a few hundred thousand distinct CDR3 sequences, with roughly 3.5% observed a single time. Specimen: PBMCs, collected 15 days after the yellow fever booster vaccination. The chain has TRBV10-3 and TRBJ1-1, with 7 nucleotides matching TRBD1. This clonotype was obtained from a man aged 18 to 30 who received the YFV17D yellow fever vaccine. The CDR3 nucleotides read TGTGCCATCAGTGAGGGGACAGATAACACTGAAGCTTTCTTT. Translation: CAISEGTDNTEAFF.